The next 19 T cell receptor beta chains were all read from a single sample in a study of cytomegalovirus exposure and HLA in healthy donors. PCR amplification relied on 60 Vbeta primers (plus 13 Jbeta primers). Method: immunoSEQ multiplex PCR; TCRdb's copy keeps in-frame clones and lacks some. The table records 95,000 to 150,000 clones, 78% of them present only once. Sequencing was performed on PBMCs. The origin of the receptors is a woman aged 25-40 years in good health and CMV-seropositive.

This clone turned up a few times. This chain uses TRBV19 with TRBJ2-1; D may be TRBD1 (6 bases). The CDR3 has 13 amino acids. From germline, CDR1 is LNHDA and CDR2 SQIVND (reference sequence). The germline V and J ends were trimmed by 7 bases and 8 bases, with 15 bases remaining between them. CDR3 in DNA: TGTGCCAGTACTTCCCGCTCAGGGGATGAGCAGTTCTTC. This encodes CASTSRSGDEQFF.

The gene calls are TRBV29-1 and TRBJ2-5; 8 bases agree with TRBD2. Germline values: CDR1 SQVTM, CDR2 ANQGSEA. There are 14 residues in the CDR3. Germline trimming cut 7 bases from V and 5 bases from J; bases unmatched to any gene: 12. CDR3: CSAESGLAGETQYF. The CDR3, as DNA: TGCAGCGCCGAATCTGGACTAGCAGGGGAGACCCAGTACTTC.

The chain uses TRBV28 and TRBJ1-4, with D possibly matching TRBD1 (6 bases). The CDR3 totals 17 residues. The germline V gene has CDR1 MDHEN and CDR2 SYDVKM. Trimming removed 5 bases at V and 5 bases at J, with 21 bases between. The CDR3 DNA follows: TGTGCCAGCAGTCCATGGGGGGGGCCAACGGGAAATGAAAAACTGTTTTTT. It specifies CASSPWGGPTGNEKLFF.

The chain couples TRBV4-3 to TRBJ1-2; 7 positions agree with TRBD1. V lost 0 bases and J lost 4; bases outside the gene matches: 14. The CDR3 has 18 residues. Germline V gene sequence: CDR1 LGHNA, CDR2 YSLEER. CDR3 sequence reads: CASSQDRRSGTAFYGYTF. The DNA for the CDR3 is TGCGCCAGCAGCCAAGATCGTAGAAGTGGGACAGCATTCTATGGCTACACCTTC.

This sequence joins TRBV6-5 and TRBJ1-1, with D uncertain. V was cut by 7 bases and J by 2 bases, with 14 bases left in between. The CDR3 consists of 14 residues. Germline lookup yields CDR1 MNHEY and CDR2 SVGAGI. CDR3: CASTPRFDNTEAFF. The CDR3, as DNA: TGTGCCAGCACCCCGCGCTTTGATAACACTGAAGCTTTCTTT.

The chain recombines TRBV9 with TRBJ2-1; 13 bases fit TRBD2. J gave up 5 bases and V 4 bases, and 6 bases lay outside the gene matches. The CDR3 is made up of 16 amino acids. The germline gives CDR1 SGDLS, CDR2 YYNGEE. CDR3 region: CASSTRTSGGNNEQFF. The CDR3 DNA is TGTGCCAGCAGCACTCGGACTAGCGGGGGAAACAATGAGCAGTTCTTC.

The chain recombines TRBV5-1 with TRBJ2-7; weak D call: TRBD2 (7 bases). Trimming shortened V by 0 bases and J by 0 bases, and 16 bases separated the two germline ends. CDR3 length: 17 residues. Germline assignment: CDR1 SGHRS and CDR2 YFSETQ. This chain's CDR3 is CASSLDTVGGASYEQYF. CDR3 coding DNA: TGCGCCAGCAGCTTGGACACGGTAGGGGGGGCCTCCTACGAGCAGTACTTC.

The genes are TRBV5-1 and TRBJ2-5, with a possible D match to TRBD2 (5 bases). The CDR3 has 13 amino acids. V gave up 0 bases and J gave up 4 bases, with 7 bases separating them. The V gene's germline CDR1 is SGHRS and CDR2 YFSETQ. CDR3 DNA sequence: TGCGCCAGCAGCTTGGCCCGGGGAGAGACCCAGTACTTC. Translation: CASSLARGETQYF.

V and J are TRBV20-1 and TRBJ1-2; no definite D call. The V and J ends lost 5 bases and 8 bases respectively, with 9 bases between them. The CDR3 has 10 amino acids. The germline V gene encodes CDR1 DFQATT and CDR2 SNEGSKA (reference sequence). The chain's CDR3 is CSAGREGYTF. The CDR3, as DNA: TGCAGTGCTGGGCGGGAGGGCTACACCTTC.

V is TRBV7-2 and J is TRBJ2-2; 10 bases match TRBD2. Germline values: CDR1 SGHTA, CDR2 FQGNSA. V was clipped by 1 base and J by 3 bases; unmatched bases: 8. The CDR3 has 18 amino acids. The DNA of the CDR3 is TGTGCCAGCAGCTTAGTTAGGGCTAGCGGGGGCTACACCGGGGAGCTGTTTTTT. Protein: CASSLVRASGGYTGELFF.

The chain employs TRBV5-4 and TRBJ1-1, with 7 bases identical to TRBD1. This CDR3 spans 15 amino acids. CDR1 and CDR2 from the germline V gene are SGHNT and YYREEE (reference sequence). V shed 5 bases, J shed 2 bases, and the junction held 9 bases outside the gene matches. The CDR3 region is CASSPPPGGNTEAFF. The CDR3 DNA is TGTGCCAGCAGTCCCCCGCCAGGGGGTAACACTGAAGCTTTCTTT.

J is TRBJ2-7 and V is TRBV18; 8 bases line up with TRBD1. CDR1 is KGHSH, CDR2 LQKENI, per germline. This CDR3 contains 14 residues. Trimming cost V 2 bases and J 5 bases; bases outside gene matches: 5. DNA for the CDR3: TGTGCCAGCTCACCAAGCAGGGGGCCTGACGAGCAGTACTTC. The encoded protein is CASSPSRGPDEQYF.

V and J are TRBV19 and TRBJ2-1; 14 bases are shared with TRBD2. The CDR3 has 18 residues. V lost 1 base, J lost 5 bases, and 7 bases stayed unmatched. Germline V gene data show CDR1 as LNHDA and CDR2 as SQIVND (reference sequence). The CDR3 DNA sequence: TGTGCCAGTAGTATAGTAGGGGGACTAGCGGGGGCCGACAATGAGCAGTTCTTC. Translation: CASSIVGGLAGADNEQFF.

The rearrangement joins TRBV7-2 to TRBJ2-2; D not resolved. This CDR3 has 15 amino acids. V was pared by 0 bases and J by 4 bases, with 9 bases between. Germline CDR1 reads SGHTA; CDR2 reads FQGNSA. The CDR3 is CASSLAQIGTGELFF. The CDR3 nucleotides are TGTGCCAGCAGCTTAGCACAGATAGGCACCGGGGAGCTGTTTTTT.

This clone showed up just a few times. This chain connects TRBV5-1 to TRBJ1-1; a weak D match, TRBD1 (6 bases). The CDR3 runs to 13 residues. With 0 bases removed from V and 6 bases from J, the gap between germline ends came to 9 bases. Germline CDR1 is SGHRS and CDR2 is YFSETQ. CDR3 nucleotide sequence: TGCGCCAGCAGCTTGGCGGGGGGCGCTGAAGCTTTCTTT. Translating it yields CASSLAGGAEAFF.

The rearrangement joins TRBV5-1 to TRBJ2-3; 12 bases align to TRBD2. The germline gives CDR1 SGHRS, CDR2 YFSETQ. The V and J ends lost 1 base and 5 bases, in that order; junction bases with no gene match: 11. This CDR3 has 18 amino acids. The CDR3 protein is CASSLRPPGLAGGDTQYF. The DNA for the CDR3 is TGCGCCAGCAGCTTGCGCCCCCCGGGACTAGCGGGCGGAGATACGCAGTATTTT.

As to this clone: Other DNA sequences in the same sample also yield this CDR3. The rearrangement links TRBV2 to TRBJ1-1; D perhaps matches TRBD1 (6 bases). The V gene lost 7 bases and the J gene lost 1 base, with 10 bases spanning the gap. The CDR3 is 13 residues long. Germline CDR1 SNHLY, CDR2 FYNNEI. The CDR3 DNA reads as TGTGCCAGCACGTTGGGGGCGAACACTGAAGCTTTCTTT. It is translated as CASTLGANTEAFF.

This clone was observed a handful of times. This chain joins TRBV27 and TRBJ1-6; D gene uncertain. The CDR3 covers 15 residues. Germline CDR1 is MNHEY and CDR2 is SMNVEV (reference sequence). Deletions cut 3 bases from V and 7 bases from J, with 13 bases between. The CDR3 DNA is TGTGCCAGCAGTTTGCTCAGGTCGGCAAATTCACCCCTCCACTTT. Its translation is CASSLLRSANSPLHF.

The V and J genes are TRBV5-1 and TRBJ1-4; tentatively, D is TRBD1 (5 bases). The germline CDR1 and CDR2 sequences are SGHRS and YFSETQ. The V end was cut by 4 bases, the J end by 3 bases, with 16 bases between. The CDR3 is made up of 16 amino acids. The CDR3 nucleotides read TGCGCCAGCAGCCTAGCGAACGGGGGGGCTAATGAAAAACTGTTTTTT. This gives the protein CASSLANGGANEKLFF. Drawing the rest from reference TRBV5-1 and TRBJ1-4, the complete variable domain is KAGVTQTPRYLIKTRGQQVTLSCSPISGHRSVSWYQQTPGQGLQFLFEYFSETQRNKGNFPGRFSGRQFSNSRSEMNVSTLELGDSALYLCASSLANGGANEKLFFGSGTQLSVL.